Detailed here is one T cell receptor (beta chain). The sample carries other DNA sequences with the same CDR3. The data were obtained in a study of blood T cell repertoires in COVID-19. Overall study: Researchers got acute and convalescent COVID-19 samples from the United States, Italy and Spain.

Authors' analysis steps: Reference gene primers were amplified, and this amplification served to estimate nucleated cell counts. Profiling relied on immunoSEQ multiplex PCR, and the TCRdb table lists in-frame clones only, not all of them. The V and J calls and clone size come from that table; D and trimming were worked out from the DNA. The profile shows around 470,000 clones, about 88% of them singletons. The receptor was derived from a man younger than 35 with COVID-19, enrolled during active disease. The sample was peripheral blood.

CDR3 region: CASSFPSGEETQYF. In DNA, the CDR3 is TGTGCCAGCAGCTTCCCTAGCGGCGAAGAGACCCAGTACTTC. The chain recombines TRBV7-9 with TRBJ2-5; 7 bases agree with TRBD2. The junction had 4 bases not matched to a gene; V was cut back by 3 bases and J by 3 bases. Looked up from germline, CDR1 is SEHNR and CDR2 is FQNEAQ (reference sequence). The CDR3 is 14 residues long. Full variable domain (remainder filled in from reference TRBV7-9 and TRBJ2-5): DTGVSQNPRHKITKRGQNVTFRCDPISEHNRLYWYRQTLGQGPEFLTYFQNEAQLEKSRLLSDRFSAERPKGSFSTLEIQRTEQGDSAMYLCASSFPSGEETQYFGPGTRLLVL.